Listed below are T cell receptor beta chains from one sample, sequenced in a study of cytomegalovirus exposure and HLA in healthy donors. Using immunoSEQ multiplex PCR, the repertoire was profiled, and TCRdb retains in-frame clones only, with some absent. This sample has about 240,000 clones, with about 80% found just once. Sequenced material: PBMCs. Source of these receptors: a woman aged 55 to 70 in good health and CMV-seropositive. The CDR3 runs from the conserved cysteine through the conserved F or W. The D gene is left open where the match is weak. A clone size is listed for some rows: how often the clone was seen (once, few, many), or a class if it is expanded.

clone_size: .; cdr3_length: 13; v_call: TRBV9; d_call: TRBD1; j_call: TRBJ2-5; cdr3_nt: TGTGCCAGCAGCGGTACAGGGGGAGAGACCCAGTACTTC; cdr3_aa: CASSGTGGETQYF
clone_size: few; cdr3_length: 14; v_call: TRBV6-5; d_call: .; j_call: TRBJ1-4; cdr3_nt: TGTGCCAGCAGTTACTCGAAGGGGAAGGAAAAACTGTTTTTT; cdr3_aa: CASSYSKGKEKLFF
clone_size: .; cdr3_length: 15; v_call: TRBV5-1; d_call: TRBD2; j_call: TRBJ2-3; cdr3_nt: TGCGCCAGCAGCCAGACTAGCGGGCTCCCAGATACGCAGTATTTT; cdr3_aa: CASSQTSGLPDTQYF
clone_size: .; cdr3_length: 14; v_call: TRBV29-1; d_call: .; j_call: TRBJ1-1; cdr3_nt: TGCAGCGTTGAGGGTGGGCTGGGGGCTGCTGAAGCTTTCTTT; cdr3_aa: CSVEGGLGAAEAFF
clone_size: .; cdr3_length: 15; v_call: TRBV5-8; d_call: TRBD1; j_call: TRBJ2-7; cdr3_nt: TGTGCCAGCAGCTTGGCGGGACAGGGCCCTTACGAGCAGTACTTC; cdr3_aa: CASSLAGQGPYEQYF
clone_size: .; cdr3_length: 12; v_call: TRBV5-1; d_call: .; j_call: TRBJ2-5; cdr3_nt: TGCGCCGGCAGCGGGCAGTTAGAGACCCAGTACTTC; cdr3_aa: CAGSGQLETQYF
clone_size: .; cdr3_length: 14; v_call: TRBV5-1; d_call: TRBD2; j_call: TRBJ2-3; cdr3_nt: TGCGCCAGCAGCTTTACCGAGCGGGGAGATACGCAGTATTTT; cdr3_aa: CASSFTERGDTQYF
clone_size: .; cdr3_length: 13; v_call: TRBV7-3; d_call: .; j_call: TRBJ1-5; cdr3_nt: TGTGCCAGCAGCTTGAACAAAGACAGGCCCCAGCATTTT; cdr3_aa: CASSLNKDRPQHF
clone_size: .; cdr3_length: 14; v_call: TRBV14; d_call: TRBD1; j_call: TRBJ1-4; cdr3_nt: TGTGCCAGCACCCCGACAGGGGTAGATGAAAAACTGTTTTTT; cdr3_aa: CASTPTGVDEKLFF
clone_size: .; cdr3_length: 15; v_call: TRBV18; d_call: .; j_call: TRBJ2-5; cdr3_nt: TGTGCCAGCTCACCTGCCCAGGGGAGGGGAGAGACCCAGTACTTC; cdr3_aa: CASSPAQGRGETQYF
clone_size: few; cdr3_length: 14; v_call: TRBV2; d_call: TRBD1; j_call: TRBJ1-2; cdr3_nt: TGTGCCAGCAGTGCCGGACAGGGGGCAGATGGCTACACCTTC; cdr3_aa: CASSAGQGADGYTF
clone_size: .; cdr3_length: 13; v_call: TRBV7-9; d_call: .; j_call: TRBJ2-1; cdr3_nt: TGTGCCAGCCACCGGGACACCCACAATGAGCAGTTCTTC; cdr3_aa: CASHRDTHNEQFF
clone_size: few; cdr3_length: 13; v_call: TRBV10-2; d_call: .; j_call: TRBJ1-1; cdr3_nt: TGCGCCAGCAGTGATAGAAGGAGTACTGAAGCTTTCTTT; cdr3_aa: CASSDRRSTEAFF
clone_size: .; cdr3_length: 16; v_call: TRBV25-1; d_call: .; j_call: TRBJ2-3; cdr3_nt: TGTGCCAGCAGTGAGACTCTCGGTGCTAGCACAGATACGCAGTATTTT; cdr3_aa: CASSETLGASTDTQYF
clone_size: .; cdr3_length: 13; v_call: TRBV27; d_call: .; j_call: TRBJ1-2; cdr3_nt: TGTGCCAGCGGAAGGTTCGGGGAATATGGCTACACCTTC; cdr3_aa: CASGRFGEYGYTF
clone_size: .; cdr3_length: 15; v_call: TRBV6-5; d_call: .; j_call: TRBJ2-2; cdr3_nt: TGTGCCAGCAGCTCCGGGACTCCCGGGGGCGGGGAGCTGTTTTTT; cdr3_aa: CASSSGTPGGGELFF
clone_size: .; cdr3_length: 13; v_call: TRBV5-4; d_call: .; j_call: TRBJ1-2; cdr3_nt: TGTGCCAGCAGCAAAAGGGAAGCGGGTGGCTACACCTTC; cdr3_aa: CASSKREAGGYTF
clone_size: .; cdr3_length: 15; v_call: TRBV7-9; d_call: TRBD1; j_call: TRBJ1-4; cdr3_nt: TGTGCCAGCAGCCAAAGACAGGGGCGGAATGAAAAACTGTTTTTT; cdr3_aa: CASSQRQGRNEKLFF
clone_size: .; cdr3_length: 19; v_call: TRBV27; d_call: TRBD1; j_call: TRBJ2-6; cdr3_nt: TGTGCCAGCACCGACGACAGGGGGCGATTGGGCTCTGGGGCCAACGTCCTGACTTTC; cdr3_aa: CASTDDRGRLGSGANVLTF
clone_size: .; cdr3_length: 17; v_call: TRBV5-1; d_call: TRBD2; j_call: TRBJ2-7; cdr3_nt: TGCGCCAGCAGCTTGTATACTACTAGCGGGAGAGACTACGAGCAGTACTTC; cdr3_aa: CASSLYTTSGRDYEQYF
clone_size: .; cdr3_length: 17; v_call: TRBV7-2; d_call: TRBD2; j_call: TRBJ2-2; cdr3_nt: TGTGCCAGCAGTCCCCTCGGGGCAGCGGGAAACACCGGGGAGCTGTTTTTT; cdr3_aa: CASSPLGAAGNTGELFF
clone_size: .; cdr3_length: 14; v_call: TRBV5-1; d_call: .; j_call: TRBJ2-7; cdr3_nt: TGCGCCAGCAGCTTTACTGGCCCCAGGGACGAGCAGTACTTC; cdr3_aa: CASSFTGPRDEQYF
clone_size: .; cdr3_length: 13; v_call: TRBV5-1; d_call: .; j_call: TRBJ2-7; cdr3_nt: TGCGCCAGCAGCTTGGACAGCCGCTACGAGCAGTACTTC; cdr3_aa: CASSLDSRYEQYF
clone_size: .; cdr3_length: 16; v_call: TRBV10-3; d_call: .; j_call: TRBJ1-1; cdr3_nt: TGTGCCATCAGTGCCAAAGGAGGGCGGGTGTACACTGAAGCTTTCTTT; cdr3_aa: CAISAKGGRVYTEAFF
clone_size: .; cdr3_length: 14; v_call: TRBV6-1; d_call: .; j_call: TRBJ1-2; cdr3_nt: TGTGCCAGCAGTGCCAGGGTCCCGAACTATGGCTACACCTTC; cdr3_aa: CASSARVPNYGYTF
clone_size: .; cdr3_length: 15; v_call: TRBV7-3; d_call: .; j_call: TRBJ2-1; cdr3_nt: TGTGCCAGCAGCCTCCGGGACTTAACCTACAATGAGCAGTTCTTC; cdr3_aa: CASSLRDLTYNEQFF
clone_size: .; cdr3_length: 12; v_call: TRBV6-5; d_call: .; j_call: TRBJ2-7; cdr3_nt: TGTGCCACCCGGGGGTCCTCCTACGAGCAGTACTTC; cdr3_aa: CATRGSSYEQYF
clone_size: .; cdr3_length: 15; v_call: TRBV28; d_call: .; j_call: TRBJ1-6; cdr3_nt: TGTGCCAGCAGTTTACACTCCTCGGGGAATTCACCCCTCCACTTT; cdr3_aa: CASSLHSSGNSPLHF
clone_size: .; cdr3_length: 16; v_call: TRBV10-2; d_call: TRBD2; j_call: TRBJ2-1; cdr3_nt: TGCGCCAGCAGGCCCTCGGGGCTAGCGGGAGCGGGTGAGCAGTTCTTC; cdr3_aa: CASRPSGLAGAGEQFF
clone_size: .; cdr3_length: 17; v_call: TRBV7-7; d_call: TRBD1; j_call: TRBJ2-1; cdr3_nt: TGTGCTAGCAGCTTAGGCGCCGGGACAGGCGTGTATAATGAGCAGTTCTTC; cdr3_aa: CASSLGAGTGVYNEQFF
clone_size: .; cdr3_length: 13; v_call: TRBV19; d_call: TRBD2; j_call: TRBJ2-7; cdr3_nt: TGTGCCAGTAGTGGGACTAGCGGCTTAGAGCAGTACTTC; cdr3_aa: CASSGTSGLEQYF
clone_size: few; cdr3_length: 15; v_call: TRBV4-2; d_call: .; j_call: TRBJ2-1; cdr3_nt: TGTGCCAGCAGCCAAGGGCTAGCCTCATCCAATGAGCAGTTCTTC; cdr3_aa: CASSQGLASSNEQFF
clone_size: .; cdr3_length: 14; v_call: TRBV7-2; d_call: TRBD2; j_call: TRBJ2-7; cdr3_nt: TGTGCCAGCAGCTTATTCAGCGGGAGTAGCGAGCAGTACTTC; cdr3_aa: CASSLFSGSSEQYF
clone_size: .; cdr3_length: 13; v_call: TRBV19; d_call: .; j_call: TRBJ1-5; cdr3_nt: TGTGCCAGTAGTATGGCAGGGAATCAGCCCCAGCATTTT; cdr3_aa: CASSMAGNQPQHF
clone_size: .; cdr3_length: 13; v_call: TRBV19; d_call: .; j_call: TRBJ1-5; cdr3_nt: TGTGCCAGTAGTACTCGGGTCAATCAGCCCCAGCATTTT; cdr3_aa: CASSTRVNQPQHF
clone_size: .; cdr3_length: 12; v_call: TRBV18; d_call: .; j_call: TRBJ1-1; cdr3_nt: TGTGCCAGCTCACCAAGCGGGGGGCGAGCTTTCTTT; cdr3_aa: CASSPSGGRAFF
clone_size: .; cdr3_length: 14; v_call: TRBV9; d_call: .; j_call: TRBJ2-5; cdr3_nt: TGTGCCAGCAGCGTAGCCCAGTACCAAGAGACCCAGTACTTC; cdr3_aa: CASSVAQYQETQYF
clone_size: .; cdr3_length: 14; v_call: TRBV16; d_call: .; j_call: TRBJ2-2; cdr3_nt: TGTGCCAGCAGCCAGGACTTTACCCTCGGGGAGCTGTTTTTT; cdr3_aa: CASSQDFTLGELFF
clone_size: few; cdr3_length: 15; v_call: TRBV4-1; d_call: .; j_call: TRBJ1-1; cdr3_nt: TGCGCCAGCAGCCAAGTGGTCTCGGGGAACACTGAAGCTTTCTTT; cdr3_aa: CASSQVVSGNTEAFF
clone_size: .; cdr3_length: 12; v_call: TRBV6-5; d_call: TRBD1; j_call: TRBJ1-1; cdr3_nt: TGTGCCAGCAGGCCAGGGGGTACTGAAGCTTTCTTT; cdr3_aa: CASRPGGTEAFF
clone_size: few; cdr3_length: 15; v_call: TRBV6-5; d_call: TRBD1; j_call: TRBJ1-3; cdr3_nt: TGTGCCAGCAGTGCCAAAGGACAGGGTGGAAACACCATATATTTT; cdr3_aa: CASSAKGQGGNTIYF
clone_size: .; cdr3_length: 15; v_call: TRBV6-1; d_call: TRBD2; j_call: TRBJ2-2; cdr3_nt: TGTGCCAGCGGGGATAAGACTAGCGGCACCGGGGAGCTGTTTTTT; cdr3_aa: CASGDKTSGTGELFF
clone_size: once; cdr3_length: 15; v_call: TRBV2; d_call: .; j_call: TRBJ2-3; cdr3_nt: TGTGCCAGCATCTTGACTTTTTTCAACACAGATACGCAGTATTTT; cdr3_aa: CASILTFFNTDTQYF
clone_size: .; cdr3_length: 15; v_call: TRBV6-5; d_call: .; j_call: TRBJ1-2; cdr3_nt: TGTGCCAGCAGCCAACCTCAAACAGGGATCTATGGCTACACCTTC; cdr3_aa: CASSQPQTGIYGYTF
clone_size: .; cdr3_length: 16; v_call: TRBV11-2; d_call: TRBD2; j_call: TRBJ2-3; cdr3_nt: TGTGCCAGCAGCTTACTTACTAGCGGGAGCACAGATACGCAGTATTTT; cdr3_aa: CASSLLTSGSTDTQYF
clone_size: .; cdr3_length: 19; v_call: TRBV10-2; d_call: .; j_call: TRBJ2-2; cdr3_nt: TGCGCCAGCGTGAAAGGATGGGGTCAGGGGAGAGATCACACCGGGGAGCTGTTTTTT; cdr3_aa: CASVKGWGQGRDHTGELFF
clone_size: .; cdr3_length: 14; v_call: TRBV4-1; d_call: TRBD2; j_call: TRBJ2-7; cdr3_nt: TGCGCCAGCTCTCCCATAGCGGGAGTACCCGAGCAGTACTTC; cdr3_aa: CASSPIAGVPEQYF
clone_size: .; cdr3_length: 16; v_call: TRBV5-1; d_call: .; j_call: TRBJ2-1; cdr3_nt: TGCGCCAGCATCCACACGGAGGGTCTAAAGCACAATGAGCAGTTCTTC; cdr3_aa: CASIHTEGLKHNEQFF
clone_size: .; cdr3_length: 12; v_call: TRBV10-3; d_call: TRBD1; j_call: TRBJ2-7; cdr3_nt: TGTGCCATCAGGGGACAGGACTACGAGCAGTACTTC; cdr3_aa: CAIRGQDYEQYF
clone_size: .; cdr3_length: 15; v_call: TRBV10-2; d_call: TRBD1; j_call: TRBJ2-7; cdr3_nt: TGCGCCAGCAGTCGATTTGGACAGGTTGGATCCGAGCAGTACTTC; cdr3_aa: CASSRFGQVGSEQYF
clone_size: .; cdr3_length: 14; v_call: TRBV5-1; d_call: .; j_call: TRBJ2-1; cdr3_nt: TGCGCCAGCAGCCTCGGGTTCTCAGGGGATGAGCAGTTCTTC; cdr3_aa: CASSLGFSGDEQFF
clone_size: .; cdr3_length: 20; v_call: TRBV5-1; d_call: .; j_call: TRBJ2-2; cdr3_nt: TGCGCCAGCAGTCGGGGTCAGGGGGCGAGCGGGAGGTCGAACACCGGGGAGCTGTTTTTT; cdr3_aa: CASSRGQGASGRSNTGELFF
clone_size: few; cdr3_length: 16; v_call: TRBV19; d_call: TRBD1; j_call: TRBJ2-5; cdr3_nt: TGCGCCAGTAAAGGGCGGGGACAGGGGCTTCAAGAGACCCAGTACTTC; cdr3_aa: CASKGRGQGLQETQYF
clone_size: once; cdr3_length: 15; v_call: TRBV27; d_call: .; j_call: TRBJ1-4; cdr3_nt: TGTGCCAGCAGTTTATTGCCGGTCCCTAATGAAAAACTGTTTTTT; cdr3_aa: CASSLLPVPNEKLFF
clone_size: .; cdr3_length: 15; v_call: TRBV5-1; d_call: TRBD1; j_call: TRBJ1-2; cdr3_nt: TGCGCCAGCAGCTGGGGGACAGATTCCAAATATGGCTACACCTTC; cdr3_aa: CASSWGTDSKYGYTF
clone_size: .; cdr3_length: 16; v_call: TRBV30; d_call: .; j_call: TRBJ1-2; cdr3_nt: TGTGCCTGGAGTGTAAGGTTCGGGAAGCCCAACTATGGCTACACCTTC; cdr3_aa: CAWSVRFGKPNYGYTF
clone_size: .; cdr3_length: 14; v_call: TRBV6-5; d_call: TRBD2; j_call: TRBJ2-7; cdr3_nt: TGTGCCAGCAGGGGGACTACAAAAACCTACGAGCAGTACTTC; cdr3_aa: CASRGTTKTYEQYF
clone_size: once; cdr3_length: 11; v_call: TRBV25-1; d_call: .; j_call: TRBJ2-7; cdr3_nt: TGTGCCAGCAGCCAGATCTACGAGCAGTACTTC; cdr3_aa: CASSQIYEQYF
clone_size: .; cdr3_length: 15; v_call: TRBV9; d_call: TRBD1; j_call: TRBJ1-3; cdr3_nt: TGTGCCAGCAGCCCTTCGACAGGGTTGGGAAACACCATATATTTT; cdr3_aa: CASSPSTGLGNTIYF